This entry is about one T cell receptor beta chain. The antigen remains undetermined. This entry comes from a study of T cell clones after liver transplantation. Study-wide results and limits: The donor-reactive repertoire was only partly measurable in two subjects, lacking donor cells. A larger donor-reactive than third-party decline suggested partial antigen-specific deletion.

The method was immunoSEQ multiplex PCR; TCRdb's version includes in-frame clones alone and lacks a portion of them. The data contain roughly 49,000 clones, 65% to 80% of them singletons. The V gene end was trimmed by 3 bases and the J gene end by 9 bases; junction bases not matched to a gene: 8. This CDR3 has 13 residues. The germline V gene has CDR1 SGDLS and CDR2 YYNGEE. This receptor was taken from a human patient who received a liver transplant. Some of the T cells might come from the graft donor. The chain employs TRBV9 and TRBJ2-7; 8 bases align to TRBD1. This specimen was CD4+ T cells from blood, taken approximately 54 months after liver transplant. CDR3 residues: CASSAKTGGTQYF. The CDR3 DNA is TGTGCCAGCAGCGCCAAAACAGGGGGGACGCAGTACTTC.